This T cell receptor (beta chain) came from a study of T cells in Graves' hyperthyroidism and ophthalmopathy. Across the study: At initial diagnosis, before any treatment had begun, peripheral blood was obtained.

A patient was excluded if there was uncontrolled infection, other autoimmune disease, pregnancy or lactation. The CDR3 covers 13 residues. V was trimmed by 5 bases and J by 7 bases, leaving 12 bases between them. Per the germline V gene, CDR1 is SGHNT and CDR2 is YENEEA. The CDR3 regions of TCR beta were amplified from RNA transcripts. Researchers ran a first-round RT-PCR on the TCR CDR3 using the HTBI primer set. Each CDR3 protein is one row after TCRdb ran MiXCR on the multiplex PCR reads. Of some 600,000 distinct CDR3 sequences listed, approximately 13% are singletons. This clonotype was seen at least ten times.

J is TRBJ2-1 and V is TRBV11-3, with a tentative D call TRBD2 (5 bases). Sequencing input: blood. This TCR was sampled from a woman in her 30s with Graves' hyperthyroidism that later progressed to Graves' ophthalmopathy. CDR3 protein: CASSRDLGNEQFF. The DNA of the CDR3 is TGTGCCAGCAGCCGGGATCTGGGGAATGAGCAGTTCTTC.